The present T cell receptor (beta chain) was sequenced within a study of T-cell memory formation after mild COVID-19. TCRdb used MiXCR to reprocess the 5' RACE reads, holding one entry per CDR3 protein. Found here are around 340,000 distinct CDR3 sequences, under 25% of them singletons; the top ten hold around 13%. There are many counts of this clonotype. CDR1 and CDR2 from the germline V gene are GTSNPN and SVGIG (reference sequence). J gave up 7 bases and V 2 bases, and 12 bases lay outside the gene matches. The CDR3 totals 16 residues. Sequencing was done on a sample of PBMCs or a T cell subset sorted from them (not recorded which). This chain joins TRBV30 and TRBJ2-1, with 9 bases identical to TRBD2. The source of this sequence is an adult woman who had mild COVID-19 (a few samples of this study predate the infection). Cell type and time point are not known. For the CDR3, the DNA is TGTGCCTGGAGTCTCCATATGGGCGGGGGGGCAAATGAGCAGTTCTTC. Amino acids: CAWSLHMGGGANEQFF.